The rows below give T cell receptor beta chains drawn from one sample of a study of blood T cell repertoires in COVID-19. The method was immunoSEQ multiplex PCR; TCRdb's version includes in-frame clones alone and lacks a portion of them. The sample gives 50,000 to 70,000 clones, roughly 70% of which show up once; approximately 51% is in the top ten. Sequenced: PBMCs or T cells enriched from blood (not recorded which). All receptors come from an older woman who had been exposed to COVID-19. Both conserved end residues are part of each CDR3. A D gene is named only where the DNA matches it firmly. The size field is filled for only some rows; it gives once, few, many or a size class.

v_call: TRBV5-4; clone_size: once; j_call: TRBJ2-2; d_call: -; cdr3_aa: CASSLAGVNTGELFF; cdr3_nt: TGTGCCAGCAGCTTGGCAGGGGTCAACACCGGGGAGCTGTTTTTT
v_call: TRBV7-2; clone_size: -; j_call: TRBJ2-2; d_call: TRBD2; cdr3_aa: CASSLSGGRRTGELFF; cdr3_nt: TGTGCCAGCAGCTTAAGCGGGGGGCGCCGAACCGGGGAGCTGTTTTTT
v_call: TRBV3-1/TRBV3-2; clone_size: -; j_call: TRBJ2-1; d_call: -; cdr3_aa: CASSQGGGGARNNEQFF; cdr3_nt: TGTGCCAGCAGCCAAGGAGGAGGGGGGGCCCGGAACAATGAGCAGTTCTTC
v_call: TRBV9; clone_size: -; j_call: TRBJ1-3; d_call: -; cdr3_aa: CASSVVGDSGNTIYF; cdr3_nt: TGTGCCAGCAGCGTTGTCGGAGACTCTGGAAACACCATATATTTT
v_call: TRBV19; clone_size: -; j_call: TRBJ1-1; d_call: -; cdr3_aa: CASSISSRTSTEAFF; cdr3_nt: TGTGCCAGTAGTATATCGTCGCGAACGAGCACTGAAGCTTTCTTT
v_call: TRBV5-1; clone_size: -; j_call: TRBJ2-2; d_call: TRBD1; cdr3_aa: CASSLGQGSSVSGELFF; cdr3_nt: TGCGCCAGCAGCTTGGGACAGGGGTCGTCCGTTTCGGGGGAGCTGTTTTTT
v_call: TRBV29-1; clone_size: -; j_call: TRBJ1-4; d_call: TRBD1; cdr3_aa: CSARDRRSEKLFF; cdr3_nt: TGCAGCGCCCGGGACAGGAGGAGTGAAAAACTGTTTTTT
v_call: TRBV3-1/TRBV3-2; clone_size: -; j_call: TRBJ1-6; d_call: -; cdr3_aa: CASSHMGSPLHF; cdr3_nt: TGTGCCAGCAGCCATATGGGCTCACCCCTCCACTTT
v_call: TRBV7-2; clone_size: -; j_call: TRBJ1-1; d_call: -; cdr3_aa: CASSLRPRQTMNTEAFF; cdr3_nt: TGTGCCAGCAGCTTGCGGCCCCGGCAGACGATGAACACTGAAGCTTTCTTT
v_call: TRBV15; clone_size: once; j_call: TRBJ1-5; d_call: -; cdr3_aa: CATSGDHSNQPQHF; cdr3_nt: TGTGCCACCAGCGGAGACCATAGCAATCAGCCCCAGCATTTT